This T cell receptor (beta chain) was sequenced during a study of shared T cell receptors in the human thymus. Data came from immunoSEQ multiplex PCR; TCRdb stores just in-frame clones and leaves some out. The sample includes hundreds of thousands of clones, roughly 88% of them seen just once. V dropped 7 bases and J dropped 2; count of bases not matched to a gene: 9. CDR3 length equals 16 residues. The germline gives CDR1 WSHSY, CDR2 SAAADI. These data were also reused for a study on human thymus T cells. This second study notes: Corrective surgery for congenital heart defects was being performed on the healthy Finnish infants who served as donors.

The gene calls are TRBV10-2 and TRBJ1-3, with 9 bases identical to TRBD1. The TCR originated in a boy in the first two years of life with a congenital heart defect. Sequences were obtained from thymocytes. The CDR3 DNA is TGCGCCAGCATGCCGGGACAGGGCCTTGCTGGAAACACCATATATTTT. It translates to CASMPGQGLAGNTIYF.